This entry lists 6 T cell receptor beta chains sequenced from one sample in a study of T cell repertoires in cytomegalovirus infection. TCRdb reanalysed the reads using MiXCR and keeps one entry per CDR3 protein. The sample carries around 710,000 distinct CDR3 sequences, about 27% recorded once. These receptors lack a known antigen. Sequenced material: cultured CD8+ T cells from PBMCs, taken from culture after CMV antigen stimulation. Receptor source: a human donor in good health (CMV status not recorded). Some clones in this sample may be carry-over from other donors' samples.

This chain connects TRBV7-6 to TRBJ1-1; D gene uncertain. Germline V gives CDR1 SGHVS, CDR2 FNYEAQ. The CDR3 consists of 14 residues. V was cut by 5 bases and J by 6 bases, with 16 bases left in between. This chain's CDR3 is CASSPRWGSSEAFF. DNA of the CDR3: TGTGCCAGCAGCCCCAGGTGGGGTTCTTCTGAAGCTTTCTTT.

CDR3 protein: CASRDLRDSLSGANVLTF. CDR3 nucleotide sequence: TGTGCCAGCAGGGACCTCAGGGACAGCCTATCTGGGGCCAACGTCCTGACTTTC. This chain links TRBV7-9 with TRBJ2-6; 7 bases match TRBD1. Losses at the gene ends were 6 bases for V and 1 base for J; bases not matched to a gene: 12. CDR3 size: 18 residues. Germline values: CDR1 SEHNR, CDR2 FQNEAQ (reference sequence).

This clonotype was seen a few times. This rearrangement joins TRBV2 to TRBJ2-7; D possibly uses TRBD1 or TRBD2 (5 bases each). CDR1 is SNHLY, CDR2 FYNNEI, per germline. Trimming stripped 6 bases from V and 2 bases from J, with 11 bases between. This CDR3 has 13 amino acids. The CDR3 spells CASRGDRTYEQYF. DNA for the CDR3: TGTGCCAGCAGGGGGGACCGAACCTACGAGCAGTACTTC.

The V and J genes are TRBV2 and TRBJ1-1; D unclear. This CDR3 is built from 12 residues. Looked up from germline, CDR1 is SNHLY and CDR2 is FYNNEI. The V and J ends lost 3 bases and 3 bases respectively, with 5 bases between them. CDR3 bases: TGTGCCAGCAGTGAGGTTTACACTGAAGCTTTCTTT. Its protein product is CASSEVYTEAFF.

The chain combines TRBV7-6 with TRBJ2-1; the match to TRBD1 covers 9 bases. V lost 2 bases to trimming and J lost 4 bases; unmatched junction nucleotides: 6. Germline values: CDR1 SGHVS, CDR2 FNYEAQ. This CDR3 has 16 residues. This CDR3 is CASSLSYRGLYNEQFF. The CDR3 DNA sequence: TGTGCCAGCAGCTTATCGTACAGGGGGCTTTACAATGAGCAGTTCTTC.

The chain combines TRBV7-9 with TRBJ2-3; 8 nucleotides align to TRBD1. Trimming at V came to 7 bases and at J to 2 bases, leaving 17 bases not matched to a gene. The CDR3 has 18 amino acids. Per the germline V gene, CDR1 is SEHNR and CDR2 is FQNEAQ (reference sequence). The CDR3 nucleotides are TGTGCCAGCAACCTTCTACCCAAAAACAGGGGGAACACAGATACGCAGTATTTT. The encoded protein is CASNLLPKNRGNTDTQYF.